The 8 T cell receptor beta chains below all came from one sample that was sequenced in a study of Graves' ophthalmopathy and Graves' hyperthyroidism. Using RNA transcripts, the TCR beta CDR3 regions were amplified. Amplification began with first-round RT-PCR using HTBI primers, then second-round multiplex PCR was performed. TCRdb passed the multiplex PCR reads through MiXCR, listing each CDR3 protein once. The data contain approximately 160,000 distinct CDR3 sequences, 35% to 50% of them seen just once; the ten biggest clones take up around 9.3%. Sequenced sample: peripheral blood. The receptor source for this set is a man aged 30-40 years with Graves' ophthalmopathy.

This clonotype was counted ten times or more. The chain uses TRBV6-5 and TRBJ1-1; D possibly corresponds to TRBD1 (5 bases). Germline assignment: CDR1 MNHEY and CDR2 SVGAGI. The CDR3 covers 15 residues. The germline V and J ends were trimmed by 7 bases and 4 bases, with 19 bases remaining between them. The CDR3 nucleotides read TGTGCCAGCAACCTGAGGGGCCCCCGGAGCACTGAAGCTTTCTTT. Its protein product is CASNLRGPRSTEAFF.

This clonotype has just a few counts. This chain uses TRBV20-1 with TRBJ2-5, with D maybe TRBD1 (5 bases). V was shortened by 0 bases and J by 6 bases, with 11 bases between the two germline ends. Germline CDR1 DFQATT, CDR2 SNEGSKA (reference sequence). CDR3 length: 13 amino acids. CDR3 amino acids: CSAREAGFQTQYF. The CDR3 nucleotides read TGCAGTGCTAGAGAGGCAGGGTTTCAGACCCAGTACTTC.

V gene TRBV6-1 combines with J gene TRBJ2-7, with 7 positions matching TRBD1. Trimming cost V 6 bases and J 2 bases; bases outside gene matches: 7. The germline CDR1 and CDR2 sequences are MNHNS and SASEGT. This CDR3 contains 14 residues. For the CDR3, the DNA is TGTGCCAGCAGCACAGGGACAGAGCCCTACGAGCAGTACTTC. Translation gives CASSTGTEPYEQYF.

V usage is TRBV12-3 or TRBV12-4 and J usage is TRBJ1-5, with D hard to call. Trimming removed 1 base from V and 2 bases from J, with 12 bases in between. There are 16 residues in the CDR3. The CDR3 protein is CASSLEGLWGNQPQHF. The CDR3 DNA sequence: TGTGCCAGCAGTTTAGAAGGTCTTTGGGGCAATCAGCCCCAGCATTTT.

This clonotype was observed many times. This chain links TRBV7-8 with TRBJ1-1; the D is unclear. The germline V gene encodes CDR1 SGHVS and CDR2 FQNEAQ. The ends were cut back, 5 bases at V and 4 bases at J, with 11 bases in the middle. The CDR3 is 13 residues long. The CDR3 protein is CASSPYRGTEAFF. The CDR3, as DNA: TGTGCCAGCAGCCCATACCGGGGCACTGAAGCTTTCTTT.

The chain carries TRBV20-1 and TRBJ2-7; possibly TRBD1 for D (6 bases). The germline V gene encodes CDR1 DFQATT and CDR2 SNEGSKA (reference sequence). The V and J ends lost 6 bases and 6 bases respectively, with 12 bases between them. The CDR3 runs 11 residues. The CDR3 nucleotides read TGCAGTGCCTCAGGGGCTTCCGAGCAGTACTTC. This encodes CSASGASEQYF.

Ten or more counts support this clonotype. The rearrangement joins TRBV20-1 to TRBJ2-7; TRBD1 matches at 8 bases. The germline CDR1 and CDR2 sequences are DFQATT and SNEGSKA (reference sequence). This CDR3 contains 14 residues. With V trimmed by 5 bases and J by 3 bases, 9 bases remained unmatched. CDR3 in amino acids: CSASLRTGFYEQYF. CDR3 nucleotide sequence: TGCAGTGCTTCTTTAAGGACAGGGTTCTACGAGCAGTACTTC.

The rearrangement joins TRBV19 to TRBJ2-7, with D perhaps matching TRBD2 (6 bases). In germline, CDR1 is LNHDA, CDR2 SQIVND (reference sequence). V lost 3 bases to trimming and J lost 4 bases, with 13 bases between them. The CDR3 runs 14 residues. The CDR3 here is CASSMTASEYEQYF. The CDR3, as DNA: TGTGCCAGTAGTATGACGGCTAGCGAGTACGAGCAGTACTTC.